The T cell receptor beta chain described here comes from a study of T-cell reconstitution after alpha-beta-depleted transplantation in children. Overall study findings and caveats: The high TCRbeta diversity at day 60 in some patients came from surviving recipient T cells and thymic progenitors. One year after transplant, T-cell counts and diversity came mostly from newly produced T cells.

As concerns this clonotype: Antigen specificity is unknown.

TCRbeta library construction was performed incorporating unique molecular identifiers. TCRdb recomputed calls from the PCR reads with MiXCR, one row per CDR3 protein. The sample shows about 610,000 distinct CDR3 sequences, 27% of them seen only once. Sequenced material: PBMCs, taken before TCRalphabeta/CD19-depleted stem cell transplant. This receptor was identified in a boy under three years old with Wiskott-Aldrich syndrome, due to receive a stem cell transplant.

This CDR3 reads CSARGNKVNEQFF. The CDR3 DNA follows: TGCAGTGCAAGGGGCAACAAGGTCAATGAGCAGTTCTTC. V usage is TRBV20-1 and J usage is TRBJ2-1; a possible D gene is TRBD1 (5 bases). The germline CDR1 and CDR2 sequences are DFQATT and SNEGSKA (reference sequence). This CDR3 has 13 residues. The V and J ends lost 6 bases and 6 bases respectively, with 15 bases between them.